A selection of T cell receptor delta chains follows, all from one sample in a study of gamma-delta T cells after stem cell transplantation. TCRdb called clones anew from the RT-PCR reads with CATT. The sample carries thousands of delta-chain clones, 0.95% to 1.5% recorded once. The sequenced material came from gamma-delta T cells. These receptors originate from a human donor. It is not recorded whose cells these are; they may come from a transplant donor. Each CDR3 is given with its conserved first and last residue. D genes are given only for firm matches. Size tells how often a clone was seen (once, few, many) or the class of an expanded clone, and some rows leave it out.

d_call: .; v_call: TRDV2; clone_size: large; j_call: TRDJ1; cdr3_aa: CACDSLRSEAYTDKLIF; cdr3_nt: TGTGCCTGTGACAGTCTCAGATCCGAGGCCTACACCGATAAACTCATCTTT
d_call: .; v_call: TRDV2; clone_size: few; j_call: TRDJ1; cdr3_aa: CACDTLGPSDTDKLIF; cdr3_nt: TGTGCCTGTGACACCCTGGGGCCCTCGGACACCGATAAACTCATCTTT
d_call: TRDD3; v_call: TRDV2; clone_size: large; j_call: TRDJ1; cdr3_aa: CACDALLGDTRNEPDKLIF; cdr3_nt: TGTGCCTGTGACGCTCTACTGGGGGATACGCGAAATGAACCCGATAAACTCATCTTT
d_call: TRDD3; v_call: TRDV2; clone_size: .; j_call: TRDJ1; cdr3_aa: CACDTLSVLGDPKYTDKLIF; cdr3_nt: TGTGCCTGTGACACCCTGTCCGTACTGGGGGACCCCAAGTACACCGATAAACTCATCTTT
d_call: TRDD3; v_call: TRDV2; clone_size: .; j_call: TRDJ2; cdr3_aa: CACDTLPVLGDTLLTAQLFF; cdr3_nt: TGTGCCTGTGACACCTTACCCGTACTGGGGGATACGCTTCTGACAGCACAACTCTTCTTT
d_call: TRDD3; v_call: TRDV2; clone_size: large; j_call: TRDJ1; cdr3_aa: CACDTVGLGDTPRVGDKLIF; cdr3_nt: TGTGCCTGTGACACCGTGGGTCTGGGGGATACGCCACGGGTCGGCGATAAACTCATCTTT
d_call: TRDD3; v_call: TRDV2; clone_size: large; j_call: TRDJ1; cdr3_aa: CACDTVEVGIQGTDKLIF; cdr3_nt: TGTGCCTGTGACACCGTCGAGGTGGGGATACAAGGCACCGATAAACTCATCTTT
d_call: TRDD3; v_call: TRDV2; clone_size: .; j_call: TRDJ1; cdr3_aa: CACDRLVLGDRINTDKLIF; cdr3_nt: TGTGCCTGCGACCGTTTGGTACTGGGGGACCGCATCAACACCGATAAACTCATCTTT
d_call: TRDD3; v_call: TRDV2; clone_size: hyperexpanded; j_call: TRDJ1; cdr3_aa: CACEGLGGQYTDKLIF; cdr3_nt: TGTGCCTGTGAAGGACTGGGGGGACAGTACACCGATAAACTCATCTTT
d_call: .; v_call: TRDV1; clone_size: medium-sized; j_call: TRDJ1; cdr3_aa: CALGEHSNLLGIPDTDKLIF; cdr3_nt: TGTGCTCTTGGGGAACATTCCAACCTTCTGGGGATCCCTGACACCGATAAACTCATCTTT
d_call: TRDD3; v_call: TRDV2; clone_size: .; j_call: TRDJ1; cdr3_aa: CACDTLGDATDKLIF; cdr3_nt: TGTGCCTGTGACACTCTGGGGGATGCCACCGATAAACTCATCTTT
d_call: .; v_call: TRDV2; clone_size: large; j_call: TRDJ1; cdr3_aa: CACDTVLPTGLGDKGKGTVTDKLIF; cdr3_nt: TGTGCCTGTGACACCGTCCTTCCTACCGGGCTGGGGGATAAGGGCAAGGGGACCGTCACCGATAAACTCATCTTT
d_call: TRDD3; v_call: TRDV2; clone_size: few; j_call: TRDJ1; cdr3_aa: CACDTLGEVSDKLIF; cdr3_nt: TGTGCCTGTGACACTCTGGGGGAGGTCTCCGATAAACTCATCTTT
d_call: TRDD3; v_call: TRDV2; clone_size: .; j_call: TRDJ1; cdr3_aa: CACDDLGGYHYTDKLIF; cdr3_nt: TGTGCCTGTGACGATCTTGGGGGATACCATTACACCGATAAACTCATCTTT
d_call: TRDD3; v_call: TRDV2; clone_size: few; j_call: TRDJ1; cdr3_aa: CACDSVLGDATDKLIF; cdr3_nt: TGTGCCTGTGACTCTGTACTGGGGGATGCCACCGATAAACTCATCTTT
d_call: TRDD3; v_call: TRDV2; clone_size: few; j_call: TRDJ3; cdr3_aa: CACVWLGDKSSWDTRQMFF; cdr3_nt: TGTGCCTGTGTGTGGTTGGGGGATAAGAGCTCCTGGGACACCCGACAGATGTTTTTC
d_call: TRDD3; v_call: TRDV1; clone_size: large; j_call: TRDJ2; cdr3_aa: CALTSTGGYVKPLTAQLFF; cdr3_nt: TGTGCTCTTACAAGTACTGGGGGATACGTGAAACCTTTGACAGCACAACTCTTCTTT
d_call: TRDD3; v_call: TRDV2; clone_size: .; j_call: TRDJ1; cdr3_aa: CACDTVPSYAGGYHYTDKLIF; cdr3_nt: TGTGCCTGTGACACCGTCCCTTCCTACGCTGGGGGATACCATTACACCGATAAACTCATCTTT
d_call: TRDD3; v_call: TRDV2; clone_size: large; j_call: TRDJ1; cdr3_aa: CACEKLNWGPNDDKLIF; cdr3_nt: TGTGCCTGTGAAAAACTAAACTGGGGACCGAACGACGATAAACTCATCTTT
d_call: TRDD3; v_call: TRDV2; clone_size: large; j_call: TRDJ2; cdr3_aa: CACDTVLGDTLLTAQLFF; cdr3_nt: TGTGCCTGTGACACCGTCCTGGGGGATACGCTTCTGACAGCACAACTCTTCTTT
d_call: TRDD3; v_call: TRDV2; clone_size: medium-sized; j_call: TRDJ1; cdr3_aa: CACDTVSSSVLGDTADKLIF; cdr3_nt: TGTGCCTGTGACACCGTATCTTCCTCCGTACTGGGGGATACCGCCGATAAACTCATCTTT
d_call: TRDD3; v_call: TRDV2; clone_size: many; j_call: TRDJ1; cdr3_aa: CACDDLGGYRAGIKLIF; cdr3_nt: TGTGCCTGTGACGATCTTGGGGGATACCGGGCGGGAATTAAACTCATCTTT
d_call: TRDD3; v_call: TRDV2; clone_size: .; j_call: TRDJ3; cdr3_aa: CACDTILGDTFWDTRQMFF; cdr3_nt: TGTGCCTGTGACACCATACTGGGGGATACGTTCTGGGACACCCGACAGATGTTTTTC
d_call: TRDD3; v_call: TRDV2; clone_size: large; j_call: TRDJ1; cdr3_aa: CACDDLSEGWGMNTDKLIF; cdr3_nt: TGTGCCTGTGACGATCTCTCGGAGGGCTGGGGGATGAATACCGATAAACTCATCTTT
d_call: TRDD3; v_call: TRDV2; clone_size: hyperexpanded; j_call: TRDJ1; cdr3_aa: CACDYLTGGYEKADKLIF; cdr3_nt: TGTGCCTGTGACTACCTTACTGGGGGATACGAGAAGGCCGATAAACTCATCTTT
d_call: .; v_call: TRDV2; clone_size: few; j_call: TRDJ1; cdr3_aa: CACDKVGALYTDKLIF; cdr3_nt: TGTGCCTGTGACAAGGTGGGGGCCCTGTACACCGATAAACTCATCTTT
d_call: TRDD3; v_call: TRDV2; clone_size: .; j_call: TRDJ1; cdr3_aa: CACDWVGAGDTRVNTDKLIF; cdr3_nt: TGTGCCTGTGACTGGGTTGGTGCGGGGGATACGCGGGTTAACACCGATAAACTCATCTTT
d_call: TRDD3; v_call: TRDV2; clone_size: large; j_call: TRDJ1; cdr3_aa: CACDTLGGQTNTDKLIF; cdr3_nt: TGTGCCTGTGACACGCTTGGGGGACAAACCAACACCGATAAACTCATCTTT
d_call: TRDD3; v_call: TRDV2; clone_size: large; j_call: TRDJ1; cdr3_aa: CACTSVAGGVHTDKLIF; cdr3_nt: TGTGCCTGCACTTCCGTTGCTGGGGGAGTACACACCGATAAACTCATCTTT
d_call: TRDD3; v_call: TRDV2; clone_size: .; j_call: TRDJ1; cdr3_aa: CACDALVLGDTRNEPDKLIF; cdr3_nt: TGTGCCTGTGACGCGCTAGTACTGGGGGATACGCGAAATGAACCCGATAAACTCATCTTT
d_call: TRDD3; v_call: TRDV2; clone_size: .; j_call: TRDJ3; cdr3_aa: CACDRVLGDTKSWDTRQMFF; cdr3_nt: TGTGCCTGTGACCGTGTACTGGGGGATACGAAATCCTGGGACACCCGACAGATGTTTTTC